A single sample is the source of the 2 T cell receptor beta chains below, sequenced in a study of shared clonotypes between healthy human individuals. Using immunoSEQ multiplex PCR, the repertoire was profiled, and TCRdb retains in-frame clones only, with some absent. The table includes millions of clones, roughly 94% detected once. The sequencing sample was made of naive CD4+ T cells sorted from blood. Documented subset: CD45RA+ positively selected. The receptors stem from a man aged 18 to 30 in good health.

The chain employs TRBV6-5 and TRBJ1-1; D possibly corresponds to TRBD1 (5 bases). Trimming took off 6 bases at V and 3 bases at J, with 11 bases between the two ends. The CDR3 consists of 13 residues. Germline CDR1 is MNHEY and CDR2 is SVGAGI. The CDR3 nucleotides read TGTGCCAGCAGGGGGCAGGGATACACTGAAGCTTTCTTT. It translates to CASRGQGYTEAFF.

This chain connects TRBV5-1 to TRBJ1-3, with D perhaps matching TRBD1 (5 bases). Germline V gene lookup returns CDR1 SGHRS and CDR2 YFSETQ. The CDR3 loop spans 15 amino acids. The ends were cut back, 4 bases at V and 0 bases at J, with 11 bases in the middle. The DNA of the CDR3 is TGCGCCAGCAGCCAGGGCCTAGGCTCTGGAAACACCATATATTTT. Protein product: CASSQGLGSGNTIYF.